This T cell receptor (beta chain) originates from a study of blood T cell repertoires in COVID-19. For the study at large: COVID-19 samples collected from the United States, Italy and Spain covered acute and convalescent phases. The analysed material was cDNA or gDNA that came from T cells, B-cell-depleted T cells, or PBMCs.

This CDR3 contains 13 residues. Germline CDR1 SNHLY, CDR2 FYNNEI. The germline V and J ends were trimmed by 4 bases and 4 bases, with 7 bases remaining between them. Source study methods: Amplified reference gene primers provided the basis for estimating nucleated cell counts. Here immunoSEQ multiplex PCR was the method, and the copy in TCRdb shows in-frame clones only, minus some. That table is the source of V, J and clone size, and D and trimming were worked out from the DNA. The data show 120,000 to 150,000 clones, roughly 89% seen once. The sequencing sample was made of peripheral blood. The rearrangement uses TRBV2 and TRBJ2-2; no definite D call. This sequence was found in a woman aged 50 to 65 with acute or convalescent COVID-19. The CDR3 DNA follows: TGTGCCAGCAGTGTAACTATCACCGGGGAGCTGTTTTTT. Protein product: CASSVTITGELFF.